This TCR beta chain was sequenced for a study of cytotoxic CD8 clonotypes in ibrutinib-treated CLL. Study context: Response material was collected after a median approximately 12 months of treatment, range 6 to 36. Study-level points and caveats: Relative to age-matched healthy donors, clonality at baseline was higher, and it tracked circulating CD8+ T-cell counts. Clonality rose at ibrutinib response and fell back toward baseline at progression.

This clone showed up many times. Its specificity is not known. Measured with immunoSEQ multiplex PCR; TCRdb has only the in-frame clones, and not every one. In the table there are about 56,000 clones, roughly 50% of which are singletons. V lost 2 bases and J 6 bases, leaving 8 bases between the germline ends. Germline values: CDR1 SGHDT, CDR2 YYEEEE. The CDR3 has 12 amino acids. This receptor was identified in a human donor with chronic lymphocytic leukemia. The chain employs TRBV5-6 and TRBJ1-1; D is undetermined. The sample consisted of PBMCs, taken after 24 months of ibrutinib treatment. In DNA form, the CDR3 reads TGTGCCAGCAGCTTTGCCCCCGCTGAAGCTTTCTTT. Amino acid sequence: CASSFAPAEAFF.